The rows below give T cell receptor beta chains drawn from one sample of a study of blood T cell repertoires in COVID-19. Clones were sequenced by immunoSEQ multiplex PCR, and TCRdb holds only the in-frame ones, with some missing. The profile shows just over 300,000 clones, roughly 89% of them singletons. The specimen was peripheral blood. These receptors were taken from a woman younger than 45 with COVID-19, enrolled during active disease. Both conserved end residues are part of each CDR3. D genes are given only for firm matches. Part of the rows lack a size; the others show once, few, many or a class for expanded clones.

V gene	clone size	J gene	D gene	CDR3 protein	CDR3 DNA
TRBV7-2	-	TRBJ1-1	-	CASRTSYTGVWAFF	TGTGCCAGCCGGACTAGTTATACGGGGGTATGGGCTTTCTTT
TRBV21-1	-	TRBJ1-4	-	CASSDSRPAFRHEKLFF	TGTGCCAGCAGCGATTCTAGACCGGCCTTCCGCCATGAAAAACTGTTTTTT
TRBV7-6	-	TRBJ1-6	TRBD1	CASSLKPRLVDRVDNSPLHF	TGTGCCAGCAGCTTAAAACCGAGACTTGTGGACAGGGTGGATAATTCACCCCTCCACTTT
TRBV5-5	-	TRBJ2-7	TRBD1	CASSFGTGGTYEQYF	TGTGCCAGCAGTTTCGGGACAGGTGGTACGTACGAGCAGTACTTC
TRBV25-1	once	TRBJ1-4	TRBD1	CASTPERGQGEKLFF	TGTGCCAGCACCCCAGAGAGGGGGCAAGGTGAAAAACTGTTTTTT
TRBV6-5	-	TRBJ2-3	-	CASSTNQGWADTQYF	TGTGCCAGCAGTACTAATCAGGGGTGGGCAGATACGCAGTATTTT
TRBV5-4	-	TRBJ2-3	TRBD2	CASSLGGLATRDTQYF	TGTGCCAGCAGCTTAGGGGGACTAGCCACGAGGGATACGCAGTATTTT
TRBV3-1/TRBV3-2	-	TRBJ1-1	-	CASNTRDKPNTEAFF	TGTGCCAGCAACACAAGGGACAAGCCGAACACTGAAGCTTTCTTT
TRBV6-5	-	TRBJ2-2	-	CASAATNTGELFF	TGTGCCAGCGCCGCTACGAACACCGGGGAGCTGTTTTTT
TRBV14	few	TRBJ1-4	TRBD1	CASSRTTGAVNEKLFF	TGTGCCAGCAGCCGGACAACAGGGGCTGTTAATGAAAAACTGTTTTTT
TRBV30	-	TRBJ2-7	-	CAWGFAGLPSGQYF	TGTGCCTGGGGATTCGCGGGACTCCCCTCGGGGCAGTACTTC
TRBV9	-	TRBJ2-2	TRBD1	CASSPPTGLYPGELFF	TGTGCCAGCAGCCCGCCGACAGGGTTATATCCCGGGGAGCTGTTTTTT
TRBV11-2	-	TRBJ1-2	-	CASSSETDGYTF	TGTGCCAGCAGTTCGGAGACCGACGGCTACACCTTC
TRBV29-1	-	TRBJ2-7	-	CSVKGNSYEQYF	TGCAGCGTTAAGGGGAATTCGTACGAGCAGTACTTC
TRBV11-3	-	TRBJ1-3	-	CASSLRGSTIYF	TGTGCCAGCAGCTTAAGGGGAAGCACCATATATTTT
TRBV18	few	TRBJ1-6	-	CASSPDRKNSPLHF	TGTGCCAGCTCACCAGACAGAAAAAATTCACCCCTCCACTTT
TRBV7-9	few	TRBJ1-4	-	CASSLEWQGYEKLFF	TGTGCCAGCAGCTTAGAATGGCAGGGATATGAAAAACTGTTTTTT
TRBV4-2	-	TRBJ1-2	TRBD1	CASSQDPGGGYTF	TGTGCCAGCAGCCAAGATCCAGGGGGAGGCTACACCTTC
TRBV18	-	TRBJ2-2	TRBD1	CASSPRQGSNTGELFF	TGTGCCAGCTCACCCCGACAGGGCTCGAACACCGGGGAGCTGTTTTTT
TRBV5-4	-	TRBJ2-2	-	CASSPWRANTGELFF	TGTGCCAGCAGCCCTTGGAGGGCGAACACCGGGGAGCTGTTTTTT
TRBV6-2/TRBV6-3	-	TRBJ1-6	-	CASSMASDIFLINSPLHF	TGTGCCAGCAGCATGGCCTCAGACATCTTTTTAATTAATTCACCCCTCCACTTT
TRBV6-5	-	TRBJ1-1	TRBD1	CASSPTGPMNTEAFF	TGTGCCAGCAGTCCGACAGGGCCGATGAACACTGAAGCTTTCTTT
TRBV7-2	-	TRBJ2-3	TRBD2	CASSLRASGGAVELTQYF	TGTGCCAGCAGCTTGAGGGCTAGCGGGGGGGCTGTGGAACTTACGCAGTATTTT
TRBV29-1	-	TRBJ2-5	TRBD1	CSVEVNRGETQYF	TGCAGCGTTGAGGTAAACAGGGGAGAGACCCAGTACTTC
TRBV19	-	TRBJ1-5	TRBD1	CASSIGQGVDQPQHF	TGTGCCAGTAGTATCGGACAGGGAGTGGATCAGCCCCAGCATTTT
TRBV15	-	TRBJ1-5	-	CATSRLQGTGNQPQHF	TGTGCCACCAGCAGGTTACAGGGTACTGGCAATCAGCCCCAGCATTTT
TRBV10-3	-	TRBJ2-5	TRBD2	CAISDSSGGPGTQYF	TGTGCCATCAGTGACTCCAGCGGGGGGCCGGGGACCCAGTACTTC
TRBV13	-	TRBJ1-1	-	CASRGGARDTEAFF	TGTGCCAGCAGAGGGGGGGCTCGGGACACTGAAGCTTTCTTT
TRBV27	-	TRBJ1-1	-	CASIGANTEAFF	TGTGCCAGCATAGGGGCGAACACTGAAGCTTTCTTT
TRBV19	-	TRBJ1-5	-	CASMSLTNSNQPQHF	TGTGCCAGTATGTCTCTGACTAATAGCAATCAGCCCCAGCATTTT
TRBV6-5	once	TRBJ2-7	-	CASSPGFQSSYEQYF	TGTGCCAGCAGTCCAGGGTTTCAGAGCTCCTACGAGCAGTACTTC
TRBV5-1	-	TRBJ1-2	-	CASRPGQNYGYTF	TGCGCCAGCAGACCCGGACAGAACTATGGCTACACCTTC
TRBV7-2	-	TRBJ1-2	-	CASSAPGLLIGYTF	TGTGCCAGCAGCGCCCCGGGATTACTTATCGGCTACACCTTC
TRBV11-2	-	TRBJ1-1	TRBD1	CASSSRTGEAFF	TGTGCCAGCAGCTCCAGGACAGGTGAAGCTTTCTTT
TRBV6-5	-	TRBJ1-4	TRBD1	CASAQGPNEKLFF	TGTGCCAGTGCACAGGGGCCTAATGAAAAACTGTTTTTT
TRBV5-8	-	TRBJ2-1	-	CASSFGVLNEQFF	TGTGCCAGCAGCTTCGGGGTTTTGAATGAGCAGTTCTTC
TRBV11-3	-	TRBJ2-7	TRBD1	CASSVWDRAYEQYF	TGTGCCAGCAGCGTATGGGACAGGGCCTACGAGCAGTACTTC
TRBV6-2/TRBV6-3	-	TRBJ2-3	-	CASSRTATDTQYF	TGTGCCAGCAGCCGGACTGCCACAGATACGCAGTATTTT
TRBV4-2	-	TRBJ1-2	TRBD1	CASSQEPGTGYGYTF	TGTGCCAGCAGCCAAGAGCCGGGGACAGGGTATGGCTACACCTTC
TRBV30	once	TRBJ1-2	TRBD1	CAWRQGFNYGYTF	TGTGCCTGGCGACAGGGATTTAACTATGGCTACACCTTC
TRBV7-2	-	TRBJ1-6	TRBD1	CASRLQGINSPLHF	TGTGCCAGCAGACTACAGGGGATTAATTCACCCCTCCACTTT
TRBV6-2/TRBV6-3	-	TRBJ2-2	-	CASSVLGRGLPGELFF	TGTGCCAGCAGTGTACTTGGGCGGGGGCTCCCCGGGGAGCTGTTTTTT
TRBV2	-	TRBJ1-5	-	CASSEIRESNQPQHF	TGTGCCAGCAGTGAAATAAGGGAGAGCAATCAGCCCCAGCATTTT
TRBV2	-	TRBJ1-5	-	CASSERGHVNQPQHF	TGTGCCAGCAGTGAAAGGGGACACGTCAATCAGCCCCAGCATTTT
TRBV19	-	TRBJ2-7	TRBD2	CASRGTRVGEQYF	TGTGCCAGTAGAGGGACTAGAGTAGGCGAGCAGTACTTC
TRBV10-2	-	TRBJ1-4	-	CASSEQGGEKLFF	TGCGCCAGCAGTGAACAGGGAGGGGAAAAACTGTTTTTT
TRBV30	-	TRBJ1-4	-	CAWLRVGGTSNEKLFF	TGTGCCTGGCTACGAGTGGGTGGGACATCGAATGAAAAACTGTTTTTT
TRBV2	-	TRBJ1-2	-	CASHYDLGQFSYGYTF	TGTGCCAGCCATTATGACCTTGGACAGTTCTCTTATGGCTACACCTTC
TRBV6-6	-	TRBJ1-5	-	CASNSLVGRNQPQHF	TGTGCCAGCAACTCCCTTGTGGGGCGTAATCAGCCCCAGCATTTT
TRBV27	-	TRBJ1-6	TRBD1	CASSFGPPQGSGNSPLHF	TGTGCCAGCAGTTTCGGGCCGCCACAGGGGTCGGGCAATTCACCCCTCCACTTT
TRBV28	-	TRBJ2-5	TRBD2	CASSLYSGGQETQYF	TGTGCCAGCAGTTTATATAGCGGGGGACAAGAGACCCAGTACTTC
TRBV4-2	-	TRBJ2-3	-	CASSQGTFDTDTQYF	TGTGCCAGCAGCCAAGGAACTTTTGACACAGATACGCAGTATTTT
TRBV5-1	-	TRBJ1-2	-	CASSLGYPGKDYGYTF	TGCGCCAGCAGCTTGGGTTATCCAGGAAAAGACTATGGCTACACCTTC